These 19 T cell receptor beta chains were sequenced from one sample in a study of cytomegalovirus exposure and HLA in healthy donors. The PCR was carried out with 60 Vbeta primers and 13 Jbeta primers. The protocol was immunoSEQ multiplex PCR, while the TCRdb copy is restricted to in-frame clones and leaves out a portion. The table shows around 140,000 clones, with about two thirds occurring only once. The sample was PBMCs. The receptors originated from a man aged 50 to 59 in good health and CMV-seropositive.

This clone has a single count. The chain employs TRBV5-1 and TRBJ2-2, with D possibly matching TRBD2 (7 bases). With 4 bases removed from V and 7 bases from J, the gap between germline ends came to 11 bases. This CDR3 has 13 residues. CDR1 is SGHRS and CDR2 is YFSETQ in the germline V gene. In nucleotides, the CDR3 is TGCGCCAGCAGCAGAGGGGGGGTCGGGGAGCTGTTTTTT. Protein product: CASSRGGVGELFF.

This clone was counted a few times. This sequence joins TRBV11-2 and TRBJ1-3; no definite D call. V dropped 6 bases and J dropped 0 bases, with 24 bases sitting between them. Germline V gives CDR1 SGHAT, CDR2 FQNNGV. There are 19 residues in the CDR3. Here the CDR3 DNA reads TGTGCCAGCAGTACCCTTAGTGGCGTAGCCCCTGGCTCTGGAAACACCATATATTTT. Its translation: CASSTLSGVAPGSGNTIYF.

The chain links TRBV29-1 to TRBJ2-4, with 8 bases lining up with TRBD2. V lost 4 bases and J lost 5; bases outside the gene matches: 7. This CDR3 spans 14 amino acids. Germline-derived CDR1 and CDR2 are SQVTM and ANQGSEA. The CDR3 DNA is TGCAGCGTTGGGTTAGCGGGGCGGGAAAACATTCAGTACTTC. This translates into CSVGLAGRENIQYF.

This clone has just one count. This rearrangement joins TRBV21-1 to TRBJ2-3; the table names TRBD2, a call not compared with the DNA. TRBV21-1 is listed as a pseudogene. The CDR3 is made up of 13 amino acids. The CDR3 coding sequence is TGTGCCAGCAGCCAAGAGAGAACAGATACGCAGTATTTT. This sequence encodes CASSQERTDTQYF.

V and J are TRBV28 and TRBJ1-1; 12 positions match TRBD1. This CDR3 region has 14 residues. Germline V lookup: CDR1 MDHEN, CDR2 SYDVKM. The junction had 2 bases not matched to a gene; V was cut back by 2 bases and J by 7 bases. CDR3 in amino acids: CASSLRDRGREAFF. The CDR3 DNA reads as TGTGCCAGCAGTTTACGGGACAGGGGGCGTGAAGCTTTCTTT.

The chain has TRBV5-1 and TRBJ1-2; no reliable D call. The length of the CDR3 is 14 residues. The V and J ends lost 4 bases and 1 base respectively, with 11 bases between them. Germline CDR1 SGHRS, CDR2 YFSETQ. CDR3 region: CASSPYGDNYGYTF. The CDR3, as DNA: TGCGCCAGCAGCCCCTATGGAGATAACTATGGCTACACCTTC.

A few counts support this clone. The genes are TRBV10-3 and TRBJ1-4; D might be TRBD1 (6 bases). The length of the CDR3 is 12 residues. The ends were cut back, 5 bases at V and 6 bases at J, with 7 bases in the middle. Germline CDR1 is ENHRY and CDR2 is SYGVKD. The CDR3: CAISSGDEKLFF. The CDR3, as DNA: TGTGCCATCAGTTCAGGGGATGAAAAACTGTTTTTT.

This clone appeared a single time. CDR3 amino acids: CASSPATSGIIGNEQFF. CDR3 bases: TGTGCCAGCAGCCCGGCGACTAGCGGGATTATAGGCAATGAGCAGTTCTTC. The rearrangement links TRBV9 to TRBJ2-1; the match to TRBD2 covers 11 bases. J lost 6 bases, V lost 4 bases, and 12 bases had no gene match. Germline-derived CDR1 and CDR2 are SGDLS and YYNGEE. The CDR3 covers 17 residues.

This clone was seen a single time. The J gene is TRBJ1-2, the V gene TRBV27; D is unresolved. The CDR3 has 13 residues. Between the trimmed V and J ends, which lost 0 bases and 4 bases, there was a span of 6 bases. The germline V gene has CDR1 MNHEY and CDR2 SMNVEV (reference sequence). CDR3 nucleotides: TGTGCCAGCAGTTTATCTGTCGGCTATGGCTACACCTTC. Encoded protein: CASSLSVGYGYTF.

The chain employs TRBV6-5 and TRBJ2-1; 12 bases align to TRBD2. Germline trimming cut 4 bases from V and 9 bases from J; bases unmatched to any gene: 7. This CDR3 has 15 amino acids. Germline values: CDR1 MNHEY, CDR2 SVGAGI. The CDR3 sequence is CASSSTLAGGGEQFF. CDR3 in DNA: TGTGCCAGCAGTTCTACACTAGCGGGAGGTGGTGAGCAGTTCTTC.

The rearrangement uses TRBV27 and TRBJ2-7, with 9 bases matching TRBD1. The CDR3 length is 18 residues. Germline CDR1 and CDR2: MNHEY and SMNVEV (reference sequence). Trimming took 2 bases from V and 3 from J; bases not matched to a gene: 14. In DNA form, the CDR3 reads TGTGCCAGCAGTTTACAAAGTCCACGGGACAGGGTTGACTACGAGCAGTACTTC. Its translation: CASSLQSPRDRVDYEQYF.

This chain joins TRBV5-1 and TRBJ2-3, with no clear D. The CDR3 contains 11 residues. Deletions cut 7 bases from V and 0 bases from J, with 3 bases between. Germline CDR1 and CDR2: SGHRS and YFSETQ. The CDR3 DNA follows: TGCGCCAGCCGGAGCACAGATACGCAGTATTTT. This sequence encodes CASRSTDTQYF.

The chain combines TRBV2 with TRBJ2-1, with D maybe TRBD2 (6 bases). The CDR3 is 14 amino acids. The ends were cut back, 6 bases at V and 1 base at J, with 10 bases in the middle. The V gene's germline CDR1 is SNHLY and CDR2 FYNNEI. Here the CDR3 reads CASRRDSSYNEQFF. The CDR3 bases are TGTGCCAGCAGACGGGACTCGTCCTACAATGAGCAGTTCTTC.

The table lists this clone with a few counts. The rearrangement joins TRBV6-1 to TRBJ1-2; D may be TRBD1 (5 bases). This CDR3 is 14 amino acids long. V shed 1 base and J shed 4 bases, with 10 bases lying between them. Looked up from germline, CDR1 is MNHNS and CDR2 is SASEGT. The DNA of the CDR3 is TGTGCCAGCAGTGAAGGGACACAGATCTATGGCTACACCTTC. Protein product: CASSEGTQIYGYTF.

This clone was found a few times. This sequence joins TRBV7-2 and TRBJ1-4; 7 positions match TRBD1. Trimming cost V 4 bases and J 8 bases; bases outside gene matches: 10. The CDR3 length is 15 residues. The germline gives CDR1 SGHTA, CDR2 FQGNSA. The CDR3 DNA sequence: TGTGCCAGCAGCTCCCGAAGACAGGGTGGAGAAAAACTGTTTTTT. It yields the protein CASSSRRQGGEKLFF.

The chain's CDR3 is CASRNRDRGSQPQHF. The DNA of the CDR3 is TGTGCCAGCCGGAACCGGGACAGGGGTTCCCAGCCCCAGCATTTT. The chain couples TRBV2 to TRBJ1-5; 10 positions match TRBD1. Trimming cost V 8 bases and J 7 bases; bases outside gene matches: 11. Germline V lookup: CDR1 SNHLY, CDR2 FYNNEI. The CDR3 contains 15 residues.

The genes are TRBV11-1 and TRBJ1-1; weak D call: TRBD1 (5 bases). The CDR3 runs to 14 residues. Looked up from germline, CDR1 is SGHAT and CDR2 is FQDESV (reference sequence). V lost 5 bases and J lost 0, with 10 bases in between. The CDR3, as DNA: TGTGCCAGCAGCGCACGACAGCTGAACACTGAAGCTTTCTTT. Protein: CASSARQLNTEAFF.

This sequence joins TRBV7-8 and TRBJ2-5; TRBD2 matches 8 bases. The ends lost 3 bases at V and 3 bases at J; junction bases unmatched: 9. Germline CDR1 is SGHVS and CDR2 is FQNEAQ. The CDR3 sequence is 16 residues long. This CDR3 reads CASSFSPGGGKETQYF. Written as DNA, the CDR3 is TGTGCCAGCAGCTTTTCCCCGGGGGGGGGAAAAGAGACCCAGTACTTC.

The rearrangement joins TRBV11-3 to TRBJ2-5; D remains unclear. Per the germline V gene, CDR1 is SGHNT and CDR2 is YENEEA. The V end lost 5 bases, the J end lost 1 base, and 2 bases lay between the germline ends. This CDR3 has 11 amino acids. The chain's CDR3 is CASSLQETQYF. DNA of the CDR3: TGTGCCAGCAGCCTCCAAGAGACCCAGTACTTC.